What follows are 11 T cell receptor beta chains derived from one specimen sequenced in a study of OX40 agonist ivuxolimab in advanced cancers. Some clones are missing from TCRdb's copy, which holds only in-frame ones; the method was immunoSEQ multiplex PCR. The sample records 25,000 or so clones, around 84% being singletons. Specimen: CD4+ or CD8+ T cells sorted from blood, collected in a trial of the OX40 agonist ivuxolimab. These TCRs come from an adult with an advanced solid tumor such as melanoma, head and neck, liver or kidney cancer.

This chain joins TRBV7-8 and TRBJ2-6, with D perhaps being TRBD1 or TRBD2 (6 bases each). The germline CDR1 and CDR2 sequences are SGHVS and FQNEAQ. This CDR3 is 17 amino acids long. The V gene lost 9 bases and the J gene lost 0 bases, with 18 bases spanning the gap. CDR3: CASRLPGAPSGANVLTF. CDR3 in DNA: TGTGCCAGTCGCCTTCCGGGGGCCCCCTCTGGGGCCAACGTCCTGACTTTC.

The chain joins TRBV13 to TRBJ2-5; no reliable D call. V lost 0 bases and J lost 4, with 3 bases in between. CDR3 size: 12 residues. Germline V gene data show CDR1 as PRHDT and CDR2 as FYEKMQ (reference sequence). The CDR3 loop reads CASSLGIETQYF. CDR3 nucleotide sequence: TGTGCCAGCAGCTTAGGGATAGAGACCCAGTACTTC.

The CDR3 protein is CASSEIGGGTEAFF. Here the CDR3 DNA reads TGTGCCAGCAGTGAAATTGGGGGCGGTACTGAAGCTTTCTTT. V is TRBV6-1 and J is TRBJ1-1; possible D gene TRBD1, 6 bases. V was shortened by 2 bases and J by 5 bases, with 12 bases between the two germline ends. This CDR3 has 14 residues. Germline CDR1 and CDR2: MNHNS and SASEGT.

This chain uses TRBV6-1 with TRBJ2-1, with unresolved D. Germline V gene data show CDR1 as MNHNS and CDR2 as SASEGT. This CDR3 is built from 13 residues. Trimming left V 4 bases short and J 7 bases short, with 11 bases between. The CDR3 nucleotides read TGTGCCAGCAGTGTCTTCCGTAGAAATGAGCAGTTCTTC. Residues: CASSVFRRNEQFF.

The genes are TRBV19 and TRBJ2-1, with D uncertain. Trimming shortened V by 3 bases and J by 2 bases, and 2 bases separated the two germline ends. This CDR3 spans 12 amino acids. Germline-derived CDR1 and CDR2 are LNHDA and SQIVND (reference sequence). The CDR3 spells CASSIAYNEQFF. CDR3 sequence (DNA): TGTGCCAGTAGTATCGCCTACAATGAGCAGTTCTTC. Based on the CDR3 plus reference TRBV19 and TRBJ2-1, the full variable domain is DGGITQSPKYLFRKEGQNVTLSCEQNLNHDAMYWYRQDPGQGLRLIYYSQIVNDFQKGDIAEGYSVSREKKESFPLTVTSAQKNPTAFYLCASSIAYNEQFFGPGTRLTVL.

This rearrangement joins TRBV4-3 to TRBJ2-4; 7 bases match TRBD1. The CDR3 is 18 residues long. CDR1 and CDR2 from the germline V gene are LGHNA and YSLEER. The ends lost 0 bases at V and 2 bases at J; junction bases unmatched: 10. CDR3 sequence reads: CASSQETPTGEPKNIQYF. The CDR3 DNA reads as TGCGCCAGCAGCCAAGAGACTCCCACAGGGGAGCCCAAAAACATTCAGTACTTC.

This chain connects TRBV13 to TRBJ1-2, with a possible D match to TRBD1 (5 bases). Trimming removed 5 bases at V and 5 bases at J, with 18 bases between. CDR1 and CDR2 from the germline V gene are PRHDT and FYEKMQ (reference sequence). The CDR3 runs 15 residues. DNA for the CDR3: TGTGCCAGCAGCGAGCGGGACGACCTCCGGTATGGCTACACCTTC. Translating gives CASSERDDLRYGYTF. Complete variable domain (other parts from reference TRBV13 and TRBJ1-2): AAGVIQSPRHLIKEKRETATLKCYPIPRHDTVYWYQQGPGQDPQFLISFYEKMQSDKGSIPDRFSAQQFSDYHSELNMSSLELGDSALYFCASSERDDLRYGYTFGSGTRLTVV.

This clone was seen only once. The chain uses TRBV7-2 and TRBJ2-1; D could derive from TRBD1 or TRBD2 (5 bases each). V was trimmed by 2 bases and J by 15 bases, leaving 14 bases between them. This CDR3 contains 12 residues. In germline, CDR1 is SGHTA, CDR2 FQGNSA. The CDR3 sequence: CASSLLRDRRFF. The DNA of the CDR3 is TGTGCCAGCAGCTTACTACGGGACCGCCGGTTCTTC.

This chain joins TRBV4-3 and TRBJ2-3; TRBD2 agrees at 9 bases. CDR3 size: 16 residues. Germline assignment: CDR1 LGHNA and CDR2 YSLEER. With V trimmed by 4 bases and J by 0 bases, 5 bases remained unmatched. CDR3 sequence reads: CASSPRLAASTDTQYF. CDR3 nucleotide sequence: TGCGCCAGCAGCCCCCGACTAGCGGCCAGCACAGATACGCAGTATTTT.

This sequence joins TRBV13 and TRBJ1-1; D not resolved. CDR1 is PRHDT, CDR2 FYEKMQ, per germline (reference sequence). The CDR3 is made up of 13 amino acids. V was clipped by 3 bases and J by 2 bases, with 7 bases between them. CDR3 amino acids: CASSLEGNTEAFF. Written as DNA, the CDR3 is TGTGCCAGCAGCTTGGAGGGTAACACTGAAGCTTTCTTT.

The CDR3 here is CASSLQVPNTDTQYF. CDR3 bases: TGTGCCAGCAGTTTACAGGTCCCGAACACAGATACGCAGTATTTT. The chain recombines TRBV27 with TRBJ2-3; D is unclear. Trimming removed 2 bases from V and 2 bases from J, with 11 bases in between. Germline CDR1 MNHEY, CDR2 SMNVEV (reference sequence). The CDR3 runs 15 residues.